This T cell receptor beta chain originates from a study of blood T cell repertoires in COVID-19. At the level of the study: The samples span acute and convalescent COVID-19 from the United States, Italy and Spain. PBMCs, B-cell-depleted T cells, or T cells were the source of the cDNA or gDNA that made up the material.

The CDR3 runs 17 residues. The germline V gene encodes CDR1 SGHTA and CDR2 FQGTGA. Trimming removed 5 bases from V and 3 bases from J, with 21 bases in between. Per the authors' pipeline: The authors estimated nucleated cell counts from reference gene primer amplification. Profiled with immunoSEQ multiplex PCR; TCRdb holds only in-frame clones, not every one. That table furnishes V, J and clone size, whereas the DNA furnished D and trimming. Of roughly 170,000 clones detected, about 74% appear once; the ten largest clones hold around 3%. Sequencing was carried out using peripheral blood. V usage is TRBV7-3 and J usage is TRBJ2-3; possibly TRBD1 for D (6 bases). The sequence derives from a woman of 80 years or more with acute or convalescent COVID-19. The CDR3 spells CASSPWARGIGTDTQYF. DNA for the CDR3: TGTGCCAGCAGCCCATGGGCCAGGGGCATTGGGACAGATACGCAGTATTTT.